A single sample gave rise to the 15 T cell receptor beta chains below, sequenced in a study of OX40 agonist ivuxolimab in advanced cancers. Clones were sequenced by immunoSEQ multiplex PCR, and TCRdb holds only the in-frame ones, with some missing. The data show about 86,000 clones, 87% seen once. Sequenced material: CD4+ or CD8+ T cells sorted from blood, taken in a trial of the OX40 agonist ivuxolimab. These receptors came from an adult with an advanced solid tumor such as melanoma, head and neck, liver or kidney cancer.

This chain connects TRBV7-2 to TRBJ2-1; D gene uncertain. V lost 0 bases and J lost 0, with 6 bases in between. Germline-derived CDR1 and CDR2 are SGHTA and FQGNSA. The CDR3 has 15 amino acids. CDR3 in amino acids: CASSLARSSYNEQFF. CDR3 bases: TGTGCCAGCAGCTTAGCCAGGAGCTCCTACAATGAGCAGTTCTTC.

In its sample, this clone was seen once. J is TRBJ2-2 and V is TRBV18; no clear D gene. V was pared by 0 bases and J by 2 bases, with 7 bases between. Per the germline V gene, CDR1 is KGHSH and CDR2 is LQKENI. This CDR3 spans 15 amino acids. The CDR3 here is CASSPPWPNTGELFF. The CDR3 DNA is TGTGCCAGCTCACCACCCTGGCCCAACACCGGGGAGCTGTTTTTT.

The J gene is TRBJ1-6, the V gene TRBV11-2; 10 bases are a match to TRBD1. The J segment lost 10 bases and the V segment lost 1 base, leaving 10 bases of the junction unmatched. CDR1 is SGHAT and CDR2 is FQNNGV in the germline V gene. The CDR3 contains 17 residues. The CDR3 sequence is CASSLGPRQGAGSPLHF. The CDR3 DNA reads TGTGCCAGCAGCTTAGGCCCTCGACAGGGGGCAGGATCACCCCTCCACTTT.

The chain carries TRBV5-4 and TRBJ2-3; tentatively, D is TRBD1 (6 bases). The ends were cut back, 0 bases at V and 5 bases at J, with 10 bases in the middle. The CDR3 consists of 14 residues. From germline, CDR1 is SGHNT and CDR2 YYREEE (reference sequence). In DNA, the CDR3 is TGTGCCAGCAGCTTGGACCAGGGGTTAGATACGCAGTATTTT. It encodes CASSLDQGLDTQYF.

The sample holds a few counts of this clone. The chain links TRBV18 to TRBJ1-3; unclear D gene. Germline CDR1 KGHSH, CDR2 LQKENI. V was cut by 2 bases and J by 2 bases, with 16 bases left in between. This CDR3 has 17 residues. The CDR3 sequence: CASSPGVGISTGNTIYF. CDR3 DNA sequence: TGTGCCAGCTCACCAGGGGTAGGGATCTCCACTGGAAACACCATATATTTT. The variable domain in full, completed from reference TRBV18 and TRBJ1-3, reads NAGVMQNPRHLVRRRGQEARLRCSPMKGHSHVYWYRQLPEEGLKFMVYLQKENIIDESGMPKERFSAEFPKEGPSILRIQQVVRGDSAAYFCASSPGVGISTGNTIYFGEGSWLTVV.

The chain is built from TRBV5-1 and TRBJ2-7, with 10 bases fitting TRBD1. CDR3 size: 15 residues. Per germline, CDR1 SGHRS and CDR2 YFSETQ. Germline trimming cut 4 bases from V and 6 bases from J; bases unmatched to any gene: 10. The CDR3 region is CASSRLGGQGSEQYF. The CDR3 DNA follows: TGCGCCAGCAGCCGGCTGGGGGGACAGGGGTCCGAGCAGTACTTC.

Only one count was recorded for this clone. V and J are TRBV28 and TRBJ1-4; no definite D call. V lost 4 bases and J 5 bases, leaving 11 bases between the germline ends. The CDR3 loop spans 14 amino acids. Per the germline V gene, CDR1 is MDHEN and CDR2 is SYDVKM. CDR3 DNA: TGTGCCAGCAGTTCCAGGAATTTCAATGAAAAACTGTTTTTT. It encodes CASSSRNFNEKLFF.

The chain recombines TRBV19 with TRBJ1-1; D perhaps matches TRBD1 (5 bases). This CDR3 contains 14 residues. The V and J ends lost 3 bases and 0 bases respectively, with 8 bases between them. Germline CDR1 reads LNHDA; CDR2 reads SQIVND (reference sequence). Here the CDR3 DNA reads TGTGCCAGTAGTATGGGACTTTTGAACACTGAAGCTTTCTTT. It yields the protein CASSMGLLNTEAFF.

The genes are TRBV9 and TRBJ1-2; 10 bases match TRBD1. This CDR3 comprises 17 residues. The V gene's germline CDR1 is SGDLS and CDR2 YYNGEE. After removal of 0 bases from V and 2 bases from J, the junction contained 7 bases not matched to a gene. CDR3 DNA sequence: TGTGCCAGCAGCGTAGCACTAAGGACAGGGGGGAACTATGGCTACACCTTC. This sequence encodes CASSVALRTGGNYGYTF. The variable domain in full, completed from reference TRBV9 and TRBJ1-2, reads DSGVTQTPKHLITATGQRVTLRCSPRSGDLSVYWYQQSLDQGLQFLIQYYNGEERAKGNILERFSAQQFPDLHSELNLSSLELGDSALYFCASSVALRTGGNYGYTFGSGTRLTVV.

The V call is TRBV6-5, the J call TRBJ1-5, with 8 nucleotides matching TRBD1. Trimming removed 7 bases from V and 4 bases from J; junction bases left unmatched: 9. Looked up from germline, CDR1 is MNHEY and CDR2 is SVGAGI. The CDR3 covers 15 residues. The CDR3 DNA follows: TGTGCCAGCACCAAAGCAGGGGGCCGGAATCAGCCCCAGCATTTT. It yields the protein CASTKAGGRNQPQHF.

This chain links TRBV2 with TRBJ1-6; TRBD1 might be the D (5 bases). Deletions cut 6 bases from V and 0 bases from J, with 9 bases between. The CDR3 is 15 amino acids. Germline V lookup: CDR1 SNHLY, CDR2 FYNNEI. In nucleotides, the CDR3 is TGTGCCAGCAGGCGCGGGACCTCCTATAATTCACCCCTCCACTTT. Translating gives CASRRGTSYNSPLHF.

The CDR3 region has the DNA TGTGCCTGGAGTGTGGAGGTCATTCAGTACTTC. Translation: CAWSVEVIQYF. The V and J genes are TRBV30 and TRBJ2-4; weak D call: TRBD2 (5 bases). The CDR3 spans 11 residues. The germline V and J ends were trimmed by 0 bases and 9 bases, with 6 bases remaining between them. Germline CDR1 is GTSNPN and CDR2 is SVGIG (reference sequence). Full variable domain (remainder filled in from reference TRBV30 and TRBJ2-4): SQTIHQWPATLVQPVGSPLSLECTVEGTSNPNLYWYRQAAGRGLQLLFYSVGIGQISSEVPQNLSASRPQDRQFILSSKKLLLSDSGFYLCAWSVEVIQYFGAGTRLSVL.

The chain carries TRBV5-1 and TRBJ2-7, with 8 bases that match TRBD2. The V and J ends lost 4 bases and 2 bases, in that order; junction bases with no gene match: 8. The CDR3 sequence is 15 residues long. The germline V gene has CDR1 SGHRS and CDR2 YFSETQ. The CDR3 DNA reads TGCGCCAGCAGCATAGCTAGCGGGTCCGCCTACGAGCAGTACTTC. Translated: CASSIASGSAYEQYF.

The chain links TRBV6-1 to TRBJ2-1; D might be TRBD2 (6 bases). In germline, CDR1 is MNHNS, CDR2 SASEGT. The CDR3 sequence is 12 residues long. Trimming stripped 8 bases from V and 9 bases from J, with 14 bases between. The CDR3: CASQNGGAEQFF. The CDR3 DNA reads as TGTGCCAGCCAAAATGGAGGGGCTGAGCAGTTCTTC.

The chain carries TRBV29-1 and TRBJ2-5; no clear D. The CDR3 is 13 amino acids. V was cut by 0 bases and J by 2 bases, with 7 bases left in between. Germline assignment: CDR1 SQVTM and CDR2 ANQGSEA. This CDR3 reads CSVEDPLQETQYF. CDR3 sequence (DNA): TGCAGCGTTGAAGACCCCCTTCAAGAGACCCAGTACTTC.